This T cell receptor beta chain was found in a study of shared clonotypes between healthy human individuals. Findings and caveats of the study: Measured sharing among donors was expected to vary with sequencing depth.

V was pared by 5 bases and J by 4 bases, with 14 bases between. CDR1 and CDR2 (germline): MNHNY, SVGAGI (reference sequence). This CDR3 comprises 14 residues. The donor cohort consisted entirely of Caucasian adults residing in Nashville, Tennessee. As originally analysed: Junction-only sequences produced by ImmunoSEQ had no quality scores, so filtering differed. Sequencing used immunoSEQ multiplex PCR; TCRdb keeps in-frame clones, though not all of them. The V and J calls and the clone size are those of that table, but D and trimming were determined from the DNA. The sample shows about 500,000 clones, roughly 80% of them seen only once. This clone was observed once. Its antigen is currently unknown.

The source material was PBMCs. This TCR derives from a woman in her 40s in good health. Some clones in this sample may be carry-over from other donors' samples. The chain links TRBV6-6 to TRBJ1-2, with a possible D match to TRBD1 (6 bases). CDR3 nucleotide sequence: TGTGCCAGCAGTCGCCCGGACAGCGGCTATGGCTACACCTTC. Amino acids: CASSRPDSGYGYTF.